This T cell receptor beta chain was documented in a study of vaccination and CD4 T cells after COVID-19. As for the study in general: Control cultures received a CEFX pool, an HIV-1 Nef pool, or no peptide.

Looked up from germline, CDR1 is SGHVS and CDR2 is FQNEAQ. V shed 0 bases and J shed 6 bases, with 6 bases lying between them. This CDR3 is built from 14 residues. Sequenced with the Oncomine TCR Beta short-read assay was DNA taken from cultured CD4+ T cells. A single record per CDR3 protein comes from TCRdb applying MiXCR to the PCR reads. The repertoire holds approximately 19,000 distinct CDR3 sequences, with approximately 40% as singletons. Of note for this clonotype: The antigen is unknown.

Treatment defined: roughly 10-day PBMC culture with coronavirus spike peptide pools or control peptides (ViraFEST assay). ViraFEST expanded antigen-specific T cells with peptide pools, then sequenced TCRs. The chain couples TRBV7-8 to TRBJ1-6, with D perhaps matching TRBD1 (5 bases). The TCR sequence derives from a human donor who had recovered from COVID-19. The specimen was CD4+ T cells from blood, cultured in vitro, collected after SARS-CoV-2 vaccination. The CDR3 spells CASSLAGVNSPLHF. In nucleotides, the CDR3 is TGTGCCAGCAGCTTAGCAGGGGTTAATTCACCCCTCCACTTT. The whole variable domain, remainder taken from reference TRBV7-8 and TRBJ1-6, is GAGVSQSPRYKVAKRGQDVALRCDPISGHVSLFWYQQALGQGPEFLTYFQNEAQLDKSGLPSDRFFAERPEGSVSTLKIQRTQQEDSAVYLCASSLAGVNSPLHFGNGTRLTVT.